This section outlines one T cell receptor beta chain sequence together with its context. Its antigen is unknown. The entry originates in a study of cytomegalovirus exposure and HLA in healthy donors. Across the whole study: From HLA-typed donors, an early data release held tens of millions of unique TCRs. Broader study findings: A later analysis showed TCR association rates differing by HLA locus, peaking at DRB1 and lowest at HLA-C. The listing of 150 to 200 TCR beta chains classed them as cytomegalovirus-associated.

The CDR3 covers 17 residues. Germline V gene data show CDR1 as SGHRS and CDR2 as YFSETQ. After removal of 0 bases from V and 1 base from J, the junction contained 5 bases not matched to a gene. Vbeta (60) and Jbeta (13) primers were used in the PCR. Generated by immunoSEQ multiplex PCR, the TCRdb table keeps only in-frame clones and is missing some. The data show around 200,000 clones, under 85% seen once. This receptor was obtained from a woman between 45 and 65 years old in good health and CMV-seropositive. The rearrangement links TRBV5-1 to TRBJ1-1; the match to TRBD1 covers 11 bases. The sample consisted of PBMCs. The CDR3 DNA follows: TGCGCCAGCAGCTTGGAAGGGACAGGGGGGGGGAACACTGAAGCTTTCTTT. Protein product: CASSLEGTGGGNTEAFF.